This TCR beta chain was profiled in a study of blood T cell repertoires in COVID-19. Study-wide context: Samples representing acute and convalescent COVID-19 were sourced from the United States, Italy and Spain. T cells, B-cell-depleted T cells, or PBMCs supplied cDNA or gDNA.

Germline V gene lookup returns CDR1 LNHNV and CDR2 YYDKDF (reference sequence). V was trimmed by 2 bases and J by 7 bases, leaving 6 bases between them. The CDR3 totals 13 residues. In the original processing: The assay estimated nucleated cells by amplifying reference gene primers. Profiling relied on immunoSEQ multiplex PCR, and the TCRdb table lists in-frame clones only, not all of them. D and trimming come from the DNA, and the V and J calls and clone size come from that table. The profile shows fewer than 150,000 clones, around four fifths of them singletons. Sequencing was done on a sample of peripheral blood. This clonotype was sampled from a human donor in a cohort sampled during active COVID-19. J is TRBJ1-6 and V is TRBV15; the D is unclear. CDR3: CATSRNKNSPLHF. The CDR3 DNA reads TGTGCCACCAGCAGAAACAAGAATTCACCCCTCCACTTT.